A single sample is the source of the 12 T cell receptor beta chains below, sequenced in a study of TIL therapy for anti-PD-1-resistant metastatic lung cancer. Time point here: pre-treatment sample, taken before nivolumab and TIL therapy. The tumor samples were excised metastases, mostly pleural nodules or supraclavicular lymph nodes. Sequencing used immunoSEQ v3. TCRdb's table, derived via immunoSEQ multiplex PCR, lists solely in-frame clones and lacks some. The sample holds around 100,000 clones, around 71% seen once. This specimen consisted of tumor tissue, obtained at baseline. All receptors come from a person aged 25 to 85 with non-small cell lung cancer.

V and J are TRBV6-5 and TRBJ2-5; TRBD1 matches at 8 bases. Looked up from germline, CDR1 is MNHEY and CDR2 is SVGAGI. The ends lost 0 bases at V and 5 bases at J; junction bases unmatched: 8. The CDR3 totals 16 residues. CDR3 DNA: TGTGCCAGCAGTTACTCTCCCCGACAGGGGAGGGAGACCCAGTACTTC. Protein sequence: CASSYSPRQGRETQYF.

The chain couples TRBV7-9 to TRBJ2-7, with a possible D match to TRBD1 (6 bases). The CDR3 loop spans 13 amino acids. CDR1 SEHNR and CDR2 FQNEAQ come from the germline V gene (reference sequence). Trimming left V 5 bases short and J 4 bases short, with 12 bases between. The CDR3 reads CASSTRDKYEQYF. The CDR3 DNA follows: TGTGCCAGCAGCACCCGGGACAAATACGAGCAGTACTTC.

The rearrangement links TRBV24-1 to TRBJ2-7, with TRBD1 matching over 9 bases. Germline V CDR1 and CDR2: KGHDR, SFDVKD. This CDR3 comprises 15 residues. V lost 4 bases, J lost 4 bases, and 7 bases stayed unmatched. Here the CDR3 DNA reads TGTGCCACCAGTGAGTCCGGGACAGGGCATTACGAGCAGTACTTC. It translates to CATSESGTGHYEQYF.

The chain recombines TRBV7-3 with TRBJ1-6; D remains unclear. Trimming took off 7 bases at V and 6 bases at J, with 10 bases between the two ends. Germline assignment: CDR1 SGHTA and CDR2 FQGTGA. The CDR3 contains 13 residues. The CDR3 nucleotides are TGTGCCAGCACCCTGGGCGCTAATTCACCCCTCCACTTT. Protein sequence: CASTLGANSPLHF.

This clone has a handful of counts. The chain is built from TRBV5-4 and TRBJ1-1; 7 bases are shared with TRBD1. Trimming took 4 bases from V and 3 from J; bases not matched to a gene: 12. The CDR3 extends over 16 amino acids. CDR1 SGHNT and CDR2 YYREEE come from the germline V gene (reference sequence). The CDR3 here is CASSPGTDGRHTEAFF. In DNA, the CDR3 is TGTGCCAGCAGCCCCGGGACAGACGGGCGTCACACTGAAGCTTTCTTT.

The gene calls are TRBV11-3 and TRBJ2-2; no clear D. The germline gives CDR1 SGHNT, CDR2 YENEEA. V lost 2 bases, J lost 6 bases, and 10 bases lay in between. The CDR3 has 14 residues. Here the CDR3 reads CASSLIATAGELFF. CDR3 coding DNA: TGTGCCAGCAGCTTAATCGCCACCGCCGGGGAGCTGTTTTTT.

This clone was seen a few times. The chain couples TRBV25-1 to TRBJ2-2; 7 bases are shared with TRBD2. V shed 1 base and J 1 base; nucleotides not matched to a gene: 6. This CDR3 contains 17 residues. Germline-derived CDR1 and CDR2 are MGHDK and SYGVNS. The DNA for the CDR3 is TGTGCCAGCAGTGAATCAAGGACGGGGGGGAACACCGGGGAGCTGTTTTTT. Translated: CASSESRTGGNTGELFF.

The J gene is TRBJ2-3, the V gene TRBV7-9, with a possible D match to TRBD2 (6 bases). Germline V CDR1 and CDR2: SEHNR, FQNEAQ (reference sequence). V gave up 9 bases and J gave up 8 bases, with 15 bases separating them. The CDR3 consists of 12 residues. The CDR3 bases are TGTGCCAGTACCCGGGAGTTGGGTACGCAGTATTTT. Its protein product is CASTRELGTQYF.

The chain has TRBV25-1 and TRBJ1-6; 9 bases agree with TRBD1. Germline V CDR1 and CDR2: MGHDK, SYGVNS. This CDR3 has 16 residues. The V and J ends lost 6 bases and 9 bases, in that order; junction bases with no gene match: 12. This chain's CDR3 is CASRDHRTGDSSPLHF. In DNA, the CDR3 is TGTGCCAGCAGGGATCATCGGACAGGGGATAGTTCACCCCTCCACTTT.

The chain is built from TRBV7-9 and TRBJ1-2; 11 bases align to TRBD1. The germline V gene encodes CDR1 SEHNR and CDR2 FQNEAQ (reference sequence). This CDR3 region has 16 residues. J was trimmed by 6 bases and V by 5 bases; bases with no gene match: 11. The CDR3 spells CASSRGQGALENGYTF. The CDR3 DNA reads TGTGCCAGCAGCAGAGGACAGGGGGCGCTTGAGAATGGCTACACCTTC.

There are a few counts of this clone. The chain links TRBV30 to TRBJ2-2, with 9 bases lining up with TRBD1. CDR1 GTSNPN and CDR2 SVGIG come from the germline V gene (reference sequence). The CDR3 covers 15 residues. With 5 bases clipped from V and 2 bases from J, the junction kept 6 bases outside the gene matches. The CDR3 reads CAWAGDRANTGELFF. As DNA, the CDR3 is TGTGCCTGGGCTGGGGACAGGGCTAACACCGGGGAGCTGTTTTTT.

The chain couples TRBV6-1 to TRBJ1-2; tentative D call: TRBD1 (6 bases). The CDR3 has 16 residues. Between the trimmed V and J ends, which lost 0 bases and 3 bases, there was a span of 14 bases. Per germline, CDR1 MNHNS and CDR2 SASEGT. CDR3 loop: CASSEAEGVVHYGYTF. DNA of the CDR3: TGTGCCAGCAGTGAAGCCGAGGGGGTGGTTCACTATGGCTACACCTTC.